Presented here are 30 T cell receptor beta chains from one specimen sequenced in a study of cytotoxic CD8 clonotypes in ibrutinib-treated CLL (TCRdb year 2021). The library was made by the immunoSEQ multiplex PCR assay. The immuneACCESS repertoire file appears here via TCRdb, limited to in-frame rearrangements. These files lack a portion of the clones; in checked studies, under half of the deficit traces to unresolved V genes, and the cause of the others is not known. For this sample there are tens of thousands of clones; approximately 86% appear just once. The top ten clonotypes cover about 5.8% of the sample. The specimen comprised PBMCs, sampled before ibrutinib treatment. These receptors originate from a human donor with chronic lymphocytic leukemia.

The chain has TRBV5-5 and TRBJ2-7, with 9 bases aligning to TRBD1. The germline CDR1 and CDR2 sequences are SGHKS and YYEKEE (reference sequence). The J segment lost 4 bases and the V segment lost 4 bases, leaving 6 bases of the junction unmatched. This CDR3 is 14 amino acids long. In DNA form, the CDR3 reads TGTGCCAGCAGCACCGGACAGGGGTTTTACGAGCAGTACTTC. The encoded protein is CASSTGQGFYEQYF.

The rearrangement joins TRBV5-1 to TRBJ2-2; 10 nucleotides agree with TRBD2. The CDR3 spans 16 residues. Germline CDR1 reads SGHRS; CDR2 reads YFSETQ. V trimming: 4 bases; J trimming: 4 bases; junction bases outside the gene matches: 7. CDR3: CASSLPSGRSTGELFF. The CDR3 DNA reads as TGCGCCAGCAGCCTTCCTAGCGGGAGATCCACCGGGGAGCTGTTTTTT. Filled out from reference TRBV5-1 and TRBJ2-2, the complete variable domain reads KAGVTQTPRYLIKTRGQQVTLSCSPISGHRSVSWYQQTPGQGLQFLFEYFSETQRNKGNFPGRFSGRQFSNSRSEMNVSTLELGDSALYLCASSLPSGRSTGELFFGEGSRLTVL.

The chain links TRBV10-3 to TRBJ2-5, with TRBD2 as a possible D gene (6 bases). This CDR3 is 15 amino acids long. Germline V CDR1 and CDR2: ENHRY, SYGVKD. Trimming took 0 bases from V and 4 from J, leaving 12 bases between them. The CDR3 loop is CAISESGSSGETQYF. CDR3 nucleotides: TGTGCCATCAGTGAGTCGGGTAGTAGCGGAGAGACCCAGTACTTC.

V and J are TRBV7-9 and TRBJ2-5; 7 nucleotides match TRBD1. There are 14 residues in the CDR3. The J segment lost 4 bases and the V segment lost 5 bases, leaving 7 bases of the junction unmatched. Germline CDR1 reads SEHNR; CDR2 reads FQNEAQ (reference sequence). As DNA, the CDR3 is TGTGCCAGCAGCACGGACAGGCCCCCAGAGACCCAGTACTTC. It yields the protein CASSTDRPPETQYF.

The rearrangement uses TRBV5-1 and TRBJ2-1; 9 positions match TRBD1. In germline, CDR1 is SGHRS, CDR2 YFSETQ. The V segment lost 4 bases and the J segment 8 bases; nucleotides outside the gene matches: 7. The CDR3 covers 14 residues. CDR3 sequence: CASSPDRGVDEQFF. The CDR3 nucleotides are TGCGCCAGCAGCCCGGACAGGGGTGTAGATGAGCAGTTCTTC.

This clone has just one count. V is TRBV5-1 and J is TRBJ2-3, with D perhaps matching TRBD1 (5 bases). The V end lost 0 bases, the J end lost 5 bases, and 10 bases lay between the germline ends. Germline V lookup: CDR1 SGHRS, CDR2 YFSETQ. This CDR3 has 14 amino acids. The DNA for the CDR3 is TGCGCCAGCAGCTTGGGACAGAATCTAGATACGCAGTATTTT. This codes for CASSLGQNLDTQYF.

CDR3 DNA sequence: TGTGCCAGCAGCGTACGTCAGTACACTGAAGCTTTCTTT. Translation: CASSVRQYTEAFF. The V and J genes are TRBV9 and TRBJ1-1; D remains unclear. The ends were cut back, 1 base at V and 3 bases at J, with 7 bases in the middle. The germline CDR1 and CDR2 sequences are SGDLS and YYNGEE. The length of the CDR3 is 13 residues.

This chain uses TRBV7-2 with TRBJ1-1; D ambiguous. The CDR3 spans 14 residues. Germline assignment: CDR1 SGHTA and CDR2 FQGNSA. Trimming left V 0 bases short and J 2 bases short, with 7 bases between. DNA for the CDR3: TGTGCCAGCAGCTTAGCGACGAGTAACACTGAAGCTTTCTTT. As protein: CASSLATSNTEAFF.

The chain carries TRBV5-1 and TRBJ2-7; TRBD1 is a possible D gene (6 bases). Between the trimmed V and J ends, which lost 4 bases and 4 bases, there was a span of 6 bases. The germline V gene has CDR1 SGHRS and CDR2 YFSETQ. The CDR3 has 11 amino acids. CDR3 protein: CASSQGYEQYF. CDR3 nucleotides: TGCGCCAGCAGCCAGGGGTACGAGCAGTACTTC.

The genes are TRBV5-5 and TRBJ1-3; D call uncertain. Looked up from germline, CDR1 is SGHKS and CDR2 is YYEKEE (reference sequence). This CDR3 spans 15 amino acids. V lost 3 bases and J lost 0, with 10 bases in between. CDR3 amino acids: CASSWTDGSGNTIYF. CDR3 sequence (DNA): TGTGCCAGCAGCTGGACGGACGGCTCTGGAAACACCATATATTTT.

The chain joins TRBV29-1 to TRBJ2-5; a possible D gene is TRBD2 (5 bases). Trimming pared 4 bases from V and 7 bases from J, leaving 13 bases between. Germline V lookup: CDR1 SQVTM, CDR2 ANQGSEA. This CDR3 is built from 12 residues. The CDR3, as DNA: TGCAGCGTTGGACCGAATGAGGGGACCCAGTACTTC. Encoded protein: CSVGPNEGTQYF.

Only a few counts were recorded for this clone. This chain links TRBV6-1 with TRBJ1-2; 10 bases are shared with TRBD1. V lost 1 base to trimming and J lost 8 bases; unmatched junction nucleotides: 7. This CDR3 has 15 residues. CDR1 and CDR2 from the germline V gene are MNHNS and SASEGT. The CDR3 sequence: CASSEVKTGGFGYTF. Written as DNA, the CDR3 is TGTGCCAGCAGTGAAGTTAAGACAGGGGGCTTCGGCTACACCTTC.

This chain's CDR3 is CSVERGTGKETQYF. The CDR3, as DNA: TGCAGCGTTGAGCGGGGAACAGGGAAAGAGACCCAGTACTTC. The chain carries TRBV29-1 and TRBJ2-5; D tentatively fits TRBD1 or TRBD2 (6 bases each). The V end lost 3 bases, the J end lost 3 bases, and 14 bases lay between the germline ends. The CDR3 is made up of 14 amino acids. Per the germline V gene, CDR1 is SQVTM and CDR2 is ANQGSEA.

This chain uses TRBV7-2 with TRBJ2-1; the D is unclear. Germline loops: CDR1 SGHTA, CDR2 FQGNSA. The CDR3 is 12 amino acids. The V end was cut by 5 bases, the J end by 8 bases, with 10 bases between. The CDR3 reads CASSRVRDEQFF. CDR3 DNA sequence: TGTGCCAGCAGCCGAGTACGGGATGAGCAGTTCTTC.

As to this clone: Other DNA sequences in this sample translate to the same CDR3. The chain uses TRBV18 and TRBJ1-1, with TRBD1 matching over 9 bases. With V trimmed by 3 bases and J by 5 bases, 1 base remained unmatched. This CDR3 has 13 residues. Germline lookup yields CDR1 KGHSH and CDR2 LQKENI. The CDR3 nucleotides read TGTGCCAGCTCACCCGGACAGGGGACTGAAGCTTTCTTT. Protein product: CASSPGQGTEAFF.

This clone has a single count. J is TRBJ1-5 and V is TRBV2; no clear D. Germline V CDR1 and CDR2: SNHLY, FYNNEI. The CDR3 runs to 16 residues. Trimming removed 8 bases at V and 3 bases at J, with 20 bases between. CDR3 in amino acids: CASRTSDGYYNQPQHF. The DNA for the CDR3 is TGTGCCAGCCGAACCTCGGACGGTTATTACAATCAGCCCCAGCATTTT.

Only one count was recorded for this clone. The gene calls are TRBV27 and TRBJ2-7; TRBD1 matches 12 bases. The germline gives CDR1 MNHEY, CDR2 SMNVEV (reference sequence). The CDR3 has 19 amino acids. The V gene end was trimmed by 4 bases and the J gene end by 0 bases; junction bases not matched to a gene: 13. This chain's CDR3 is CASSSSGTGGLLFSYEQYF. As DNA, the CDR3 is TGTGCCAGCAGTTCCTCCGGGACAGGGGGCCTGCTATTCTCCTACGAGCAGTACTTC.

This sequence joins TRBV5-4 and TRBJ2-1, with D possibly being TRBD2 (6 bases). V lost 2 bases to trimming and J lost 8 bases, with 17 bases between them. In germline, CDR1 is SGHNT, CDR2 YYREEE (reference sequence). The CDR3 is made up of 15 amino acids. The CDR3 coding sequence is TGTGCCAGCAGCTTTCATCCGGGGGATGACGATGAGCAGTTCTTC. It codes for CASSFHPGDDDEQFF.

The DNA for the CDR3 is TGTGCCAGCAGCGCACGCGGGACTGGCAATGAGCAGTTCTTC. This translates into CASSARGTGNEQFF. The rearrangement uses TRBV7-7 and TRBJ2-1, with D maybe TRBD2 (6 bases). Trimming removed 5 bases at V and 6 bases at J, with 14 bases between. The germline CDR1 and CDR2 sequences are SSHAT and FNYEAQ (reference sequence). The CDR3 has 14 amino acids.

This clone is a singleton in its sample. V and J are TRBV19 and TRBJ2-6, with TRBD1 matching 8 bases. After removal of 10 bases from V and 2 bases from J, the junction contained 10 bases not matched to a gene. Germline lookup yields CDR1 LNHDA and CDR2 SQIVND (reference sequence). The CDR3 consists of 16 residues. CDR3 sequence: CATERQGATGANVLTF. The CDR3 DNA sequence: TGTGCCACCGAGCGCCAGGGGGCTACTGGGGCCAACGTCCTGACTTTC.

The J gene is TRBJ1-2, the V gene TRBV19; a weak D match, TRBD1 (6 bases). V was cut by 3 bases and J by 4 bases, with 12 bases left in between. This CDR3 is built from 14 residues. Germline V CDR1 and CDR2: LNHDA, SQIVND (reference sequence). CDR3 bases: TGTGCCAGTAGTATGTCTGAGGGGGGCTATGGCTACACCTTC. It yields the protein CASSMSEGGYGYTF.

This sequence joins TRBV6-6 and TRBJ2-2; possibly TRBD2 for D (5 bases). V was pared by 6 bases and J by 3 bases, with 14 bases between. CDR1 and CDR2 from the germline V gene are MNHNY and SVGAGI (reference sequence). The CDR3 spans 15 residues. In nucleotides, the CDR3 is TGTGCCAGCAGCGACGTCGTGGGAGACACCGGGGAGCTGTTTTTT. Its protein is CASSDVVGDTGELFF.

The chain is built from TRBV9 and TRBJ2-1; TRBD2 aligns across 10 bases. Germline V lookup: CDR1 SGDLS, CDR2 YYNGEE. With V trimmed by 8 bases and J by 8 bases, 16 bases remained unmatched. This CDR3 contains 16 residues. Here the CDR3 DNA reads TGTGCCAGTTCCTTGGGTTATAGCGGGAGGACATATGAGCAGTTCTTC. As protein: CASSLGYSGRTYEQFF.

The chain uses TRBV18 and TRBJ2-7, with D possibly TRBD1 on 6 matching bases. This CDR3 comprises 13 residues. Looked up from germline, CDR1 is KGHSH and CDR2 is LQKENI. Trimming shortened V by 4 bases and J by 4 bases, and 11 bases separated the two germline ends. Here the CDR3 reads CASSLGQKYEQYF. DNA of the CDR3: TGTGCCAGCTCACTAGGACAGAAGTACGAGCAGTACTTC.

This clone was observed a handful of times. The chain joins TRBV6-6 to TRBJ2-1; 9 nucleotides line up with TRBD2. With V trimmed by 0 bases and J by 8 bases, 8 bases remained unmatched. The CDR3 extends over 16 amino acids. Germline values: CDR1 MNHNY, CDR2 SVGAGI (reference sequence). The CDR3: CASSYSSGSSVYEQFF. The DNA for the CDR3 is TGTGCCAGCAGTTACTCTAGCGGGAGTTCGGTGTATGAGCAGTTCTTC.

The chain uses TRBV6-5 and TRBJ2-2; no definite D call. Trimming cost V 6 bases and J 2 bases, with 13 bases left between them. The germline V gene has CDR1 MNHEY and CDR2 SVGAGI. CDR3 length: 15 amino acids. The CDR3: CASRPTGRNTGELFF. The CDR3 DNA follows: TGTGCCAGCAGGCCTACGGGTCGAAACACCGGGGAGCTGTTTTTT.

The chain has TRBV19 and TRBJ2-6; D gene ambiguous. The CDR3 length is 16 residues. Per the germline V gene, CDR1 is LNHDA and CDR2 is SQIVND (reference sequence). The ends were cut back, 6 bases at V and 0 bases at J, with 12 bases in the middle. CDR3 amino acids: CASRWAPNSGANVLTF. The DNA of the CDR3 is TGTGCCAGTAGGTGGGCTCCCAACTCTGGGGCCAACGTCCTGACTTTC.

J is TRBJ1-4 and V is TRBV19; tentative D call: TRBD1 (5 bases). The V gene lost 3 bases and the J gene lost 8 bases, with 22 bases spanning the gap. This CDR3 has 17 residues. Germline V gene sequence: CDR1 LNHDA, CDR2 SQIVND (reference sequence). This CDR3 is CASSIPLIQVGLEKLFF. CDR3 in DNA: TGTGCCAGTAGTATTCCCCTGATACAGGTCGGGCTCGAAAAACTGTTTTTT.

The chain links TRBV19 to TRBJ2-7; 12 nucleotides match TRBD2. The CDR3 loop spans 12 amino acids. Germline CDR1 and CDR2: LNHDA and SQIVND (reference sequence). V lost 6 bases and J lost 13; bases outside the gene matches: 7. The CDR3 DNA is TGTGCCAGTAGGACTAGCGGGAGTAATAAATACTTC. It translates to CASRTSGSNKYF.

This chain joins TRBV11-3 and TRBJ2-3; TRBD2 might be the D (5 bases). The CDR3 sequence is 15 residues long. V was trimmed by 0 bases and J by 3 bases, leaving 10 bases between them. CDR1 is SGHNT, CDR2 YENEEA, per germline. In nucleotides, the CDR3 is TGTGCCAGCAGCTTAGAGTTCACGGGAACAGATACGCAGTATTTT. Protein sequence: CASSLEFTGTDTQYF.